Presented here are 25 T cell receptor beta chains from one specimen sequenced in a study of T-cell reconstitution after alpha-beta-depleted transplantation in children. Researchers prepared the TCRbeta library using unique molecular identifiers, the study reports. Each CDR3 protein is one row after TCRdb ran MiXCR on the PCR reads. This table has about 370,000 distinct CDR3 sequences, around 20% appearing once. Specimen: PBMCs from the stem cell graft donor, collected from the stem cell graft. Receptor source: a human donor who donated a stem cell graft to a child with acute myeloid leukemia.

This chain joins TRBV7-9 and TRBJ2-7; 7 bases are shared with TRBD1. CDR3 size: 17 residues. V lost 2 bases to trimming and J lost 1 base; unmatched junction nucleotides: 11. Per the germline V gene, CDR1 is SEHNR and CDR2 is FQNEAQ (reference sequence). This chain's CDR3 is CASSLRHIRDSSYEQYF. In nucleotides, the CDR3 is TGTGCCAGCAGCTTACGGCATATCCGGGACAGTTCCTACGAGCAGTACTTC. Based on the CDR3 plus reference TRBV7-9 and TRBJ2-7, the full variable domain is DTGVSQNPRHKITKRGQNVTFRCDPISEHNRLYWYRQTLGQGPEFLTYFQNEAQLEKSRLLSDRFSAERPKGSFSTLEIQRTEQGDSAMYLCASSLRHIRDSSYEQYFGPGTRLTVT.

The V gene is TRBV5-1, the J gene TRBJ1-1; 11 bases align to TRBD1. CDR3 length: 14 amino acids. CDR1 and CDR2 (germline): SGHRS, YFSETQ. The J segment lost 2 bases and the V segment lost 5 bases, leaving 2 bases of the junction unmatched. CDR3 bases: TGCGCCAGCAGTGGGACAGGGGGTAACACTGAAGCTTTCTTT. Protein: CASSGTGGNTEAFF.

This chain connects TRBV7-6 to TRBJ2-1; D is uncertain. Germline V lookup: CDR1 SGHVS, CDR2 FNYEAQ. The CDR3 loop spans 16 amino acids. V shed 3 bases and J shed 4 bases, with 16 bases lying between them. DNA of the CDR3: TGTGCCAGCAGCTTGGACGAATCCTGGAGATACAATGAGCAGTTCTTC. As protein: CASSLDESWRYNEQFF.

The V and J genes are TRBV5-5 and TRBJ1-1; D is perhaps TRBD1 (5 bases). CDR1 is SGHKS, CDR2 YYEKEE, per germline (reference sequence). The ends were cut back, 3 bases at V and 8 bases at J, with 17 bases in the middle. The CDR3 is 14 amino acids. Written as DNA, the CDR3 is TGTGCCAGCAGCTCTAGGGGCATTTCGGTAGAAGCTTTCTTT. Protein: CASSSRGISVEAFF.

There are a few counts of this clonotype. The chain is built from TRBV6-1 and TRBJ1-5; 10 nucleotides align to TRBD1. The CDR3 sequence is 14 residues long. Germline lookup yields CDR1 MNHNS and CDR2 SASEGT. The J segment lost 5 bases and the V segment lost 5 bases, leaving 3 bases of the junction unmatched. CDR3 in DNA: TGTGCCAGCAGTCGCGGACAGGGGGATCAGCCCCAGCATTTT. It is translated as CASSRGQGDQPQHF.

This clonotype was found many times. The chain is built from TRBV12-3 or TRBV12-4 and TRBJ2-1; 9 bases are shared with TRBD2. V lost 7 bases, J lost 12 bases, and 13 bases stayed unmatched. The CDR3 sequence is 14 residues long. The CDR3: CASTLSGSPLGQFF. The CDR3 nucleotides read TGTGCCAGCACCCTTAGCGGGAGCCCTCTTGGGCAGTTCTTC.

The sample holds a few counts of this clonotype. V usage is TRBV4-2 and J usage is TRBJ2-2; TRBD2 might be the D (6 bases). The CDR3 spans 16 residues. Germline loops: CDR1 LGHNA, CDR2 YNFKEQ. V was shortened by 0 bases and J by 7 bases, with 15 bases between the two germline ends. In nucleotides, the CDR3 is TGTGCCAGCAGCCAAGAAGCTGGAGGGCGGTTCGGGGAGCTGTTTTTT. Translating gives CASSQEAGGRFGELFF.

This clonotype was seen a handful of times. DNA of the CDR3: TGTGCCAGCAGCGCACTAGGACTAGCAATATACAATGAGCAGTTCTTC. Its translation: CASSALGLAIYNEQFF. This chain links TRBV9 with TRBJ2-1; 8 nucleotides match TRBD2. Germline loops: CDR1 SGDLS, CDR2 YYNGEE. This CDR3 is built from 16 residues. V trimming: 3 bases; J trimming: 4 bases; junction bases outside the gene matches: 9.

The table lists this clonotype with a few counts. V and J are TRBV29-1 and TRBJ2-3; perhaps TRBD1 as D (5 bases). Germline assignment: CDR1 SQVTM and CDR2 ANQGSEA. The CDR3 totals 11 residues. The ends were cut back, 4 bases at V and 7 bases at J, with 9 bases in the middle. Here the CDR3 reads CSVGQGNTQYF. The CDR3 coding sequence is TGCAGCGTTGGGCAGGGAAATACGCAGTATTTT.

J is TRBJ1-5 and V is TRBV15; TRBD1 aligns across 8 bases. Trimming cost V 3 bases and J 5 bases; bases outside gene matches: 6. The length of the CDR3 is 15 residues. Germline lookup yields CDR1 LNHNV and CDR2 YYDKDF (reference sequence). Written as DNA, the CDR3 is TGTGCCACCAGCAGGATGGACAGGGAGGATCAGCCCCAGCATTTT. It specifies CATSRMDREDQPQHF. Complete variable domain (other parts from reference TRBV15 and TRBJ1-5): DAMVIQNPRYQVTQFGKPVTLSCSQTLNHNVMYWYQQKSSQAPKLLFHYYDKDFNNEADTPDNFQSRRPNTSFCFLDIRSPGLGDTAMYLCATSRMDREDQPQHFGDGTRLSIL.

This clonotype turned up a few times. The DNA is left out, because the CDR3 cannot be placed on it with certainty; the CDR3 is given as TCRdb lists it. The chain is built from TRBV9 and TRBJ2-2; the table's D call, TRBD1, was not checked against the DNA. Per germline, CDR1 SGDLS and CDR2 YYNGEE. Both ends counted, the CDR3 spans 17 residues. CDR3 loop: CASSVERGPLLVGSCFF.

Only a few counts were recorded for this clonotype. This sequence joins TRBV24-1 and TRBJ2-5; the D gene is possibly TRBD1 (6 bases). The CDR3 spans 13 residues. The germline gives CDR1 KGHDR, CDR2 SFDVKD. V lost 6 bases, J lost 3 bases, and 10 bases lay in between. The CDR3 loop reads CATSFRDKETQYF. CDR3 DNA: TGTGCCACCAGTTTTCGGGACAAAGAGACCCAGTACTTC.

The gene calls are TRBV28 and TRBJ2-7, with 7 bases lining up with TRBD1. The CDR3 is made up of 15 amino acids. The J segment lost 6 bases and the V segment lost 5 bases, leaving 13 bases of the junction unmatched. Germline V gives CDR1 MDHEN, CDR2 SYDVKM. The CDR3 DNA reads TGTGCCAGCAGTCCTCCCACAGGGGTCTCCGTCGAGCAGTACTTC. Protein product: CASSPPTGVSVEQYF.

For this clonotype: This may be a read error, as it is one base from a much larger clone. In DNA form, the CDR3 reads TGTGCCAGCACCGAGTACAATGAGCAGTTCTTC. Translating gives CASTEYNEQFF. This chain joins TRBV6-2 or TRBV6-3 and TRBJ2-1; D is unresolved. CDR1 and CDR2 (germline): MNHEY, SVGEGT. V lost 7 bases and J 4 bases, leaving 5 bases between the germline ends. There are 11 residues in the CDR3.

This clonotype has more than one count but fewer than ten. The V call is TRBV20-1, the J call TRBJ2-7; 8 nucleotides agree with TRBD2. Per germline, CDR1 DFQATT and CDR2 SNEGSKA (reference sequence). V gave up 1 base and J gave up 3 bases; unmatched junction bases: 5. CDR3 length: 14 amino acids. CDR3 nucleotides: TGCAGTGCTAGAGCCGCAGCGGGAGTCTACGAGCAGTACTTC. Protein product: CSARAAAGVYEQYF.

The table lists this clonotype with a few counts. The chain employs TRBV20-1 and TRBJ2-7, with TRBD1 matching over 9 bases. V trimming: 1 base; J trimming: 12 bases; junction bases outside the gene matches: 13. Germline lookup yields CDR1 DFQATT and CDR2 SNEGSKA (reference sequence). There are 14 residues in the CDR3. CDR3 residues: CSARVGQGPLVGYF. DNA of the CDR3: TGCAGTGCTAGAGTGGGACAGGGCCCACTCGTGGGGTACTTC.

In this sample, this clonotype turned up many times. The chain links TRBV20-1 to TRBJ1-1; weak D call: TRBD1 (5 bases). Trimming pared 5 bases from V and 4 bases from J, leaving 14 bases between. Germline CDR1 is DFQATT and CDR2 is SNEGSKA (reference sequence). The CDR3 runs to 13 residues. The CDR3 loop reads CSADAGKGTEAFF. The CDR3 DNA reads TGCAGTGCTGACGCAGGGAAGGGCACTGAAGCTTTCTTT.

The chain recombines TRBV5-1 with TRBJ2-7; tentatively, D is TRBD2 (5 bases). Germline V gene sequence: CDR1 SGHRS, CDR2 YFSETQ. CDR3 length: 14 residues. Trimming cost V 2 bases and J 4 bases, with 13 bases left between them. The chain's CDR3 is CASSLEAPGYEQYF. The CDR3 nucleotides are TGCGCCAGCAGCTTAGAAGCCCCGGGGTACGAGCAGTACTTC. Together with reference TRBV5-1 and TRBJ2-7, the CDR3 gives the full variable domain: KAGVTQTPRYLIKTRGQQVTLSCSPISGHRSVSWYQQTPGQGLQFLFEYFSETQRNKGNFPGRFSGRQFSNSRSEMNVSTLELGDSALYLCASSLEAPGYEQYFGPGTRLTVT.

The V and J genes are TRBV5-1 and TRBJ2-6; D is ambiguous. This CDR3 has 13 amino acids. Trimming took 7 bases from V and 2 from J, leaving 7 bases between them. In germline, CDR1 is SGHRS, CDR2 YFSETQ. The DNA of the CDR3 is TGCGCCAGCGGGGTGGCTGGGGCCAACGTCCTGACTTTC. It encodes CASGVAGANVLTF.

In its sample, this clonotype was seen many times. The chain combines TRBV27 with TRBJ2-1; possible D gene TRBD2, 5 bases. CDR3 size: 15 residues. V lost 2 bases and J 2 bases, leaving 10 bases between the germline ends. Germline V CDR1 and CDR2: MNHEY, SMNVEV (reference sequence). In DNA, the CDR3 is TGTGCCAGCAGTTTAGTGGGAGAGACCTACAATGAGCAGTTCTTC. It is translated as CASSLVGETYNEQFF.

The chain uses TRBV3-1 and TRBJ2-1; D call uncertain. The V gene's germline CDR1 is LGHDT and CDR2 YNNKEL (reference sequence). The CDR3 sequence is 12 residues long. V shed 1 base and J shed 9 bases, with 7 bases lying between them. The CDR3 here is CASSQVSAEQFF. For the CDR3, the DNA is TGTGCCAGCAGCCAAGTCTCAGCTGAGCAGTTCTTC.

This clonotype has just a few counts. The J gene is TRBJ2-7, the V gene TRBV7-6; TRBD1 might be the D (6 bases). Germline values: CDR1 SGHVS, CDR2 FNYEAQ. The length of the CDR3 is 16 residues. V dropped 4 bases and J dropped 4 bases, with 20 bases sitting between them. The CDR3 protein is CASSWTAEGGRYEQYF. The CDR3 DNA reads as TGTGCCAGCAGCTGGACAGCCGAAGGTGGCAGGTACGAGCAGTACTTC. The full variable domain, with the rest looked up from reference TRBV7-6 and TRBJ2-7, is GAGVSQSPRYKVTKRGQDVALRCDPISGHVSLYWYRQALGQGPEFLTYFNYEAQQDKSGLPNDRFSAERPEGSISTLTIQRTEQRDSAMYRCASSWTAEGGRYEQYFGPGTRLTVT.

The table lists this clonotype with many counts. This chain joins TRBV4-3 and TRBJ2-2; 8 bases are a match to TRBD2. Germline trimming cut 0 bases from V and 7 bases from J; bases unmatched to any gene: 7. Germline V CDR1 and CDR2: LGHNA, YSLEER. The length of the CDR3 is 16 residues. DNA for the CDR3: TGCGCCAGCAGCCAAGACCCAGCGGGAGACTTCGGGGAGCTGTTTTTT. Translated: CASSQDPAGDFGELFF.

This clonotype was counted only a few times. This chain's CDR3 is CASTPTRNREGTF. For the CDR3, the DNA is TGTGCCAGCACCCCTACCCGAAACAGGGAGGGCACCTTC. V usage is TRBV28 and J usage is TRBJ1-2; possibly TRBD1 for D (6 bases). Trimming removed 7 bases from V and 13 bases from J, with 22 bases in between. CDR3 length: 13 residues. Germline loops: CDR1 MDHEN, CDR2 SYDVKM.

This clonotype came up a few times. The chain has TRBV5-1 and TRBJ2-6; 11 bases fit TRBD1. With V trimmed by 4 bases and J by 4 bases, 13 bases remained unmatched. Germline assignment: CDR1 SGHRS and CDR2 YFSETQ. The CDR3 runs 19 residues. CDR3 sequence (DNA): TGCGCCAGCAGCCCGACCGGGACAGGGGGGCTAACGGGGGCCAACGTCCTGACTTTC. Translation gives CASSPTGTGGLTGANVLTF.